This passage covers 14 T cell receptor beta chains from one sample sequenced in a study of cytomegalovirus exposure and HLA in healthy donors. With 60 Vbeta and 13 Jbeta primers, the PCR was carried out. Profiled with immunoSEQ multiplex PCR; TCRdb holds only in-frame clones, not every one. The sample has 200,000 or so clones, roughly four fifths seen once. The source material was PBMCs. The receptor source for this set is a woman aged 50 to 60 in good health and CMV-seropositive.

V gene TRBV18 combines with J gene TRBJ2-1, with D possibly matching TRBD1 (6 bases). The V and J ends lost 1 base and 5 bases respectively, with 9 bases between them. The CDR3 covers 14 residues. Germline CDR1 is KGHSH and CDR2 is LQKENI. CDR3 residues: CASSPLQGNNEQFF. The CDR3, as DNA: TGTGCCAGCTCACCACTTCAGGGGAACAATGAGCAGTTCTTC. The full variable domain, rest sourced from reference TRBV18 and TRBJ2-1, is NAGVMQNPRHLVRRRGQEARLRCSPMKGHSHVYWYRQLPEEGLKFMVYLQKENIIDESGMPKERFSAEFPKEGPSILRIQQVVRGDSAAYFCASSPLQGNNEQFFGPGTRLTVL.

This clone was seen just once. The V and J genes are TRBV18 and TRBJ2-7; 7 bases align to TRBD1. Germline CDR1 is KGHSH and CDR2 is LQKENI. The CDR3 totals 13 residues. J lost 0 bases, V lost 6 bases, and 2 bases had no gene match. CDR3 sequence: CASSDRDSYEQYF. The CDR3 DNA reads TGTGCCAGCTCCGACAGGGACTCCTACGAGCAGTACTTC.

The chain recombines TRBV18 with TRBJ2-5, with D perhaps TRBD2 (6 bases). Matching the DNA end better, TRBJ2-7 makes the J call doubtful. The germline V gene has CDR1 KGHSH and CDR2 LQKENI. The CDR3 consists of 14 residues. The CDR3 here is CASSPVSGENEQYF. In nucleotides, the CDR3 is TGTGCCAGCTCACCAGTTTCGGGGGAAAACGAGCAGTACTTC.

This sequence joins TRBV28 and TRBJ1-2, with 7 bases identical to TRBD1. This CDR3 has 14 residues. Per the germline V gene, CDR1 is MDHEN and CDR2 is SYDVKM. V dropped 7 bases and J dropped 4; count of bases not matched to a gene: 9. CDR3 DNA: TGTGCCAGCAAATCACAGGGGAGCGGCTATGGCTACACCTTC. Translating it yields CASKSQGSGYGYTF.

A few counts support this clone. CDR3 sequence reads: CASSLAGLAGGPGNEQFF. Here the CDR3 DNA reads TGCGCCAGCAGCTTGGCAGGACTAGCGGGGGGGCCGGGCAATGAGCAGTTCTTC. The gene calls are TRBV5-1 and TRBJ2-1, with 15 bases that match TRBD2. J gave up 6 bases and V 0 bases, and 7 bases lay outside the gene matches. The germline V gene encodes CDR1 SGHRS and CDR2 YFSETQ. The CDR3 consists of 18 residues.

The J gene is TRBJ2-7, the V gene TRBV28; 9 nucleotides match TRBD2. CDR3 length equals 12 residues. Looked up from germline, CDR1 is MDHEN and CDR2 is SYDVKM. Unmatched junction bases numbered 4, after V lost 11 bases and J lost 2 bases. CDR3 nucleotides: TGTGCCGCGGGGGGGAGCACCTACGAGCAGTACTTC. Amino acids: CAAGGSTYEQYF.

The chain carries TRBV5-6 and TRBJ1-2; no reliable D call. Germline assignment: CDR1 SGHDT and CDR2 YYEEEE. The CDR3 contains 12 residues. The V end lost 6 bases, the J end lost 2 bases, and 8 bases lay between the germline ends. This chain's CDR3 is CASNLQNYGYTF. In DNA, the CDR3 is TGTGCCAGCAACCTCCAGAACTATGGCTACACCTTC.

In its sample, this clone was seen once. In DNA form, the CDR3 reads TGTGCCAGCAGTTGGACAGGGGGCCATGGCTACACCTTC. This gives the protein CASSWTGGHGYTF. The chain joins TRBV6-5 to TRBJ1-2; 11 bases map to TRBD1. The V gene end was trimmed by 4 bases and the J gene end by 6 bases; junction bases not matched to a gene: 1. Germline V CDR1 and CDR2: MNHEY, SVGAGI. This CDR3 is built from 13 residues.

A few counts support this clone. The CDR3 DNA follows: TGTGCCAGCAGGCTATACGGGACAGCGAACACTGAAGCTTTCTTT. Translated: CASRLYGTANTEAFF. The chain couples TRBV2 to TRBJ1-1, with 7 bases matching TRBD1. Per germline, CDR1 SNHLY and CDR2 FYNNEI. This CDR3 comprises 15 residues. J gave up 1 base and V 6 bases, and 8 bases lay outside the gene matches.

J is TRBJ1-3 and V is TRBV28; 7 bases fit TRBD1. In germline, CDR1 is MDHEN, CDR2 SYDVKM. With 9 bases clipped from V and 3 bases from J, the junction kept 8 bases outside the gene matches. CDR3 size: 14 residues. Here the CDR3 reads CASQGTAFGNTIYF. DNA for the CDR3: TGTGCCAGTCAAGGGACAGCTTTTGGAAACACCATATATTTT.

V and J are TRBV5-8 and TRBJ1-6; TRBD1 aligns across 7 bases. This CDR3 has 14 amino acids. Losses at the gene ends were 5 bases for V and 6 bases for J; bases not matched to a gene: 5. Germline loops: CDR1 SGHTS, CDR2 YDEGEE. The CDR3 here is CASSMGQTNSPLHF. DNA for the CDR3: TGTGCCAGCAGTATGGGACAGACTAATTCACCCCTCCACTTT.

V usage is TRBV14 and J usage is TRBJ1-1, with 12 bases aligning to TRBD1. CDR1 and CDR2 from the germline V gene are SGHDN and FVKESK. With V trimmed by 1 base and J by 5 bases, 5 bases remained unmatched. CDR3 length: 16 residues. CDR3 sequence reads: CASSQVGTGGWTEAFF. The CDR3 DNA follows: TGTGCCAGCAGCCAAGTGGGGACAGGGGGCTGGACTGAAGCTTTCTTT.

The chain couples TRBV28 to TRBJ2-7; 14 bases map to TRBD2. This CDR3 contains 16 residues. Germline CDR1 reads MDHEN; CDR2 reads SYDVKM. V lost 2 bases, J lost 5 bases, and 5 bases stayed unmatched. This CDR3 is CASSLGTSGRPHEQYF. CDR3 DNA: TGTGCCAGCAGTTTAGGGACTAGCGGGAGACCCCACGAGCAGTACTTC.

This chain joins TRBV10-1 and TRBJ2-5, with 11 bases matching TRBD2. The DNA end is a closer match to TRBJ2-7, so the J assignment may be wrong. Germline CDR1 reads WNHNN; CDR2 reads SYGVQD (reference sequence). The CDR3 sequence is 15 residues long. The CDR3 DNA reads as TGCGCCAGCAGTGACCTGACTAGCGGGACTTACGAGCAGTACTTC. Residues: CASSDLTSGTYEQYF.